A selection of T cell receptor beta chains follows, all from one sample in a study of OX40 agonist ivuxolimab in advanced cancers. Assay used: immunoSEQ multiplex PCR; TCRdb lists only in-frame clones, some missing. The sample lists roughly 79,000 clones, 91% occurring once. This specimen consisted of CD4+ or CD8+ T cells sorted from blood, obtained in a trial of the OX40 agonist ivuxolimab. The receptor source for this set is an adult with an advanced solid tumor such as melanoma, head and neck, liver or kidney cancer. Each CDR3 is given with its conserved first and last residue. Fields, in order: clone size, V gene, D gene, J gene, CDR3 protein, CDR3 DNA. D genes are given only for firm matches. Only some rows state a clone size, as once, few, many or a class for expanded clones.

>.|TRBV7-2|TRBD2|TRBJ2-5
CASSSGLEIGTQYF
TGTGCCAGCAGCTCGGGACTAGAGATCGGGACCCAGTACTTC
>.|TRBV19|.|TRBJ2-7
CASSSPERSYEQYF
TGTGCCAGTAGTTCTCCGGAGCGGTCCTACGAGCAGTACTTC
>.|TRBV5-8|.|TRBJ2-3
CASPAGLASDTQYF
TGTGCCAGCCCCGCTGGGCTAGCGTCAGATACGCAGTATTTT
>.|TRBV5-4|.|TRBJ2-1
CASSLNMQQFF
TGTGCCAGCAGCTTAAACATGCAGCAGTTCTTC
>few|TRBV4-2|.|TRBJ1-1
CASSQGQSEAFF
TGTGCCAGCAGCCAAGGACAGTCTGAAGCTTTCTTT
>.|TRBV5-1|TRBD1|TRBJ2-2
CASTSGTANTGELFF
TGCGCCAGCACCTCGGGGACAGCGAACACCGGGGAGCTGTTTTTT
>.|TRBV11-3|.|TRBJ2-1
CASSLGQGRRNEQFF
TGTGCCAGCAGCTTAGGGCAGGGGAGGAGAAATGAGCAGTTCTTC
>.|TRBV19|TRBD1|TRBJ1-5
CASSTGQGRNQPQHF
TGTGCCAGTAGTACGGGACAGGGGCGCAATCAGCCCCAGCATTTT
>few|TRBV6-6|.|TRBJ1-5
CASSPYSNQPQHF
TGTGCCAGCAGCCCGTATAGCAATCAGCCCCAGCATTTT
>.|TRBV25-1|.|TRBJ2-5
CASNGRELETQYF
TGTGCCAGCAATGGCAGGGAGTTAGAGACCCAGTACTTC
>.|TRBV7-2|TRBD2|TRBJ2-5
CASSQRTSGRETQYF
TGTGCCAGCAGCCAAAGGACTAGCGGGAGAGAGACCCAGTACTTC
>.|TRBV25-1|TRBD2|TRBJ2-4
CASSRGGALAKNIQYF
TGTGCCAGCAGCCGGGGAGGGGCTCTAGCCAAAAACATTCAGTACTTC
>.|TRBV4-3|.|TRBJ2-5
CASSQGNSPTGETQYF
TGCGCCAGCAGCCAAGGGAACAGTCCGACGGGGGAGACCCAGTACTTC
>.|TRBV4-3|.|TRBJ1-1
CASSQPGQRFAEAFF
TGCGCCAGCAGCCAACCTGGACAGCGCTTTGCTGAAGCTTTCTTT
>.|TRBV28|TRBD2|TRBJ2-1
CASSGLAGRSSYNEQFF
TGTGCCAGCAGCGGACTAGCGGGAAGGAGCTCCTACAATGAGCAGTTCTTC
>.|TRBV19|TRBD2|TRBJ2-7
CASRTGTPGLAGTYEQYF
TGTGCCAGTAGAACCGGGACGCCGGGACTAGCGGGGACCTACGAGCAGTACTTC
>.|TRBV5-6|.|TRBJ1-5
CASSLGRYQPQHF
TGTGCCAGCAGCTTGGGCCGGTATCAGCCCCAGCATTTT
>.|TRBV7-8|.|TRBJ2-2
CASSFNREGALFF
TGTGCCAGCAGCTTTAACAGGGAAGGTGCGCTGTTTTTT
>once|TRBV18|.|TRBJ2-5
CASSPIPEGLGETQYF
TGTGCCAGCTCACCTATCCCTGAGGGATTGGGAGAGACCCAGTACTTC
>.|TRBV11-3|.|TRBJ2-7
CASSVNRYLSYEQYF
TGTGCCAGCAGCGTAAACAGGTACTTATCCTACGAGCAGTACTTC
>.|TRBV9|TRBD2|TRBJ2-1
CASSITSGIHNEQFF
TGTGCCAGCAGCATCACTAGCGGGATCCACAATGAGCAGTTCTTC
>.|TRBV5-4|.|TRBJ1-1
CASSSFDLQASEAFF
TGTGCCAGCAGCTCCTTCGACTTGCAGGCCTCTGAAGCTTTCTTT
>.|TRBV2|TRBD2|TRBJ2-5
CASRIAGGIQETQYF
TGTGCCAGCAGAATAGCGGGAGGCATCCAAGAGACCCAGTACTTC
>few|TRBV28|.|TRBJ1-3
CASSRRASAGNTIYF
TGTGCCAGCAGCCGCAGGGCATCCGCTGGAAACACCATATATTTT
>once|TRBV19|.|TRBJ1-1
CASRTARGTEAFF
TGTGCCAGTCGGACAGCCCGAGGCACTGAAGCTTTCTTT
>.|TRBV10-1|.|TRBJ1-1
CASSVSAGVNTEAFF
TGCGCCAGCAGTGTGTCAGCGGGGGTGAACACTGAAGCTTTCTTT
>.|TRBV2|.|TRBJ2-7
CASSSLPYEQYF
TGTGCCAGCAGCAGCCTCCCCTACGAGCAGTACTTC
>.|TRBV28|.|TRBJ1-2
CASGSRVVGSYTF
TGTGCCAGCGGTTCCAGGGTGGTTGGAAGCTACACCTTC
>.|TRBV9|.|TRBJ1-2
CASSVDGSPTRGYTF
TGTGCCAGCAGCGTAGACGGCAGTCCAACTCGGGGCTACACCTTC
>.|TRBV18|.|TRBJ1-1
CASSPPLTLNTEAFF
TGTGCCAGCTCACCACCGTTGACATTGAACACTGAAGCTTTCTTT
>.|TRBV18|TRBD1|TRBJ1-5
CASSAGTGGISNQPQHF
TGTGCCAGCTCAGCCGGGACAGGGGGCATTAGCAATCAGCCCCAGCATTTT
>once|TRBV30|TRBD1|TRBJ1-6
CAWSVRDRVGSPLHF
TGTGCCTGGAGTGTACGGGACAGGGTTGGTTCACCCCTCCACTTT
>.|TRBV10-3|.|TRBJ2-1
CAIGTYNEQFF
TGTGCCATCGGGACCTACAATGAGCAGTTCTTC
>.|TRBV6-4|TRBD2|TRBJ2-6
CASSALGEGTSGANVLTF
TGTGCCAGCAGTGCCTTGGGGGAGGGGACCTCTGGGGCCAACGTCCTGACTTTC
>.|TRBV5-6|TRBD1|TRBJ2-1
CASGRDSSYNEQFF
TGTGCCAGCGGCCGGGACAGTTCCTACAATGAGCAGTTCTTC
>.|TRBV11-2|TRBD1|TRBJ2-7
CASSAGTGGSYEQYF
TGTGCCAGCAGCGCCGGGACAGGGGGTTCCTACGAGCAGTACTTC
>.|TRBV18|.|TRBJ2-1
CASSRSVDNEQFF
TGTGCCAGCTCACGTAGTGTAGACAATGAGCAGTTCTTC
>.|TRBV11-3|.|TRBJ2-7
CASSLDTSSYEQYF
TGTGCCAGCAGCTTAGACACGAGCTCCTACGAGCAGTACTTC
>.|TRBV6-5|TRBD1|TRBJ1-2
CASSYGAGGSYGYTF
TGTGCCAGCAGTTACGGAGCAGGGGGGAGCTATGGCTACACCTTC
>.|TRBV28|.|TRBJ2-3
CASSSQLTDTQYF
TGTGCCAGCAGTTCACAACTCACAGATACGCAGTATTTT
>.|TRBV30|TRBD1|TRBJ1-4
CAWTGQPNEKLFF
TGTGCCTGGACGGGACAGCCTAATGAAAAACTGTTTTTT
>.|TRBV5-6|TRBD1|TRBJ1-2
CASSSSDRAYGYTF
TGTGCCAGCAGCTCCTCGGACAGGGCCTATGGCTACACCTTC
>.|TRBV28|.|TRBJ1-5
CASAWDSNQPQHF
TGTGCCAGCGCTTGGGATAGCAATCAGCCCCAGCATTTT
>.|TRBV12-1|.|TRBJ2-7
CASSYRDRRDEQYF
TGTGCCAGCAGCTATAGGGACCGACGGGACGAGCAGTACTTC
>.|TRBV27|.|TRBJ1-2
CASRLTGTIYGYTF
TGTGCCAGCAGGCTTACCGGGACAATCTATGGCTACACCTTC
>few|TRBV4-1|.|TRBJ1-4
CASRPTGPNEKLFF
TGCGCCAGCAGACCGACAGGACCTAATGAAAAACTGTTTTTT
>.|TRBV30|.|TRBJ1-2
CAWSWGTYGYTF
TGTGCCTGGAGCTGGGGAACCTATGGCTACACCTTC
>.|TRBV5-1|.|TRBJ1-1
CASSLARTGTEAFF
TGCGCCAGCAGCTTGGCCCGAACGGGCACTGAAGCTTTCTTT
>.|TRBV6-6|.|TRBJ2-7
CASTQSAGTYEQYF
TGTGCCAGCACCCAATCAGCTGGTACCTACGAGCAGTACTTC
>.|TRBV30|TRBD2|TRBJ2-7
CAWSSGLTAGGLYF
TGTGCCTGGAGTTCCGGACTAACCGCGGGGGGTCTGTACTTC
>once|TRBV28|.|TRBJ2-1
CASSSGTASSYNEQFF
TGTGCCAGCAGTTCCGGGACTGCTTCCTCCTACAATGAGCAGTTCTTC
>once|TRBV30|.|TRBJ1-2
CAWGGQPLGLIGNGYTF
TGTGCCTGGGGGGGCCAGCCCCTGGGGTTGATTGGTAATGGCTACACCTTC